Below are 31 T cell receptor beta chains sequenced from a single sample in a study of T cell responses to AZD1222 COVID-19 vaccine. Produced via immunoSEQ multiplex PCR; TCRdb's table is partial and in-frame only. The sample includes some 130,000 clones, about four fifths of them seen just once. The source material was peripheral blood, sampled on day 0 of AZD1222 vaccination. The receptors were gathered from an adult in good health.

The chain joins TRBV29-1 to TRBJ1-1; 8 bases agree with TRBD1. Per the germline V gene, CDR1 is SQVTM and CDR2 is ANQGSEA. The V and J ends lost 7 bases and 1 base, in that order; junction bases with no gene match: 5. The CDR3 is made up of 13 amino acids. CDR3 protein: CSAMGQANTEAFF. DNA for the CDR3: TGCAGCGCCATGGGACAGGCGAACACTGAAGCTTTCTTT.

On this clone: Other DNA sequences in this specimen translate into the identical CDR3. The V gene is TRBV9, the J gene TRBJ1-5; D is unresolved. Trimming pared 0 bases from V and 4 bases from J, leaving 8 bases between. The CDR3 contains 14 residues. CDR1 and CDR2 from the germline V gene are SGDLS and YYNGEE. The CDR3: CASSVGQSNQPQHF. The CDR3 nucleotides read TGTGCCAGCAGCGTAGGGCAGTCTAATCAGCCCCAGCATTTT.

The V call is TRBV19, the J call TRBJ2-7; D gene ambiguous. The CDR3 spans 13 residues. With 5 bases removed from V and 5 bases from J, the gap between germline ends came to 13 bases. In germline, CDR1 is LNHDA, CDR2 SQIVND (reference sequence). The CDR3 nucleotides read TGTGCCAGTAGTCGGACCCCTGGGGACGAGCAGTACTTC. Its protein is CASSRTPGDEQYF.

The chain is built from TRBV6-5 and TRBJ2-3, with TRBD1 matching 11 bases. Germline V gene data show CDR1 as MNHEY and CDR2 as SVGAGI. Trimming took 11 bases from V and 5 from J; bases not matched to a gene: 6. The length of the CDR3 is 13 residues. The CDR3, as DNA: TGTGCCCTTGGACAGGGGGCCGAAGATACGCAGTATTTT. Translated: CALGQGAEDTQYF.

The chain joins TRBV6-5 to TRBJ1-5; the D is unclear. Trimming left V 6 bases short and J 6 bases short, with 18 bases between. Germline-derived CDR1 and CDR2 are MNHEY and SVGAGI. This CDR3 is 15 amino acids long. CDR3 sequence reads: CASSSQTLGGQPQHF. The CDR3 DNA is TGTGCCAGCAGCTCCCAGACCCTGGGTGGTCAGCCCCAGCATTTT.

The genes are TRBV11-2 and TRBJ2-3; TRBD2 matches 10 bases. After removal of 5 bases from V and 2 bases from J, the junction contained 7 bases not matched to a gene. There are 16 residues in the CDR3. Germline CDR1 SGHAT, CDR2 FQNNGV. This chain's CDR3 is CASSPRTSGDTDTQYF. The CDR3 nucleotides read TGTGCCAGCAGCCCTCGGACTAGCGGAGACACAGATACGCAGTATTTT.

In this sample, this clone turned up a few times. The chain couples TRBV12-5 to TRBJ1-5, with 9 positions matching TRBD1. This CDR3 region has 17 residues. Germline lookup yields CDR1 LGHNT and CDR2 FRNRAP. The J segment lost 0 bases and the V segment lost 0 bases, leaving 3 bases of the junction unmatched. CDR3 DNA: TGTGCTAGTGGTTTGGTCCCGGACAGGGGTAGCAATCAGCCCCAGCATTTT. Amino acids: CASGLVPDRGSNQPQHF. Combining the CDR3 with reference TRBV12-5 and TRBJ1-5 gives the whole variable domain DARVTQTPRHKVTEMGQEVTMRCQPILGHNTVFWYRQTMMQGLELLAYFRNRAPLDDSGMPKDRFSAEMPDATLATLKIQPSEPRDSAVYFCASGLVPDRGSNQPQHFGDGTRLSIL.

The chain carries TRBV5-1 and TRBJ1-1; D ambiguous. V lost 3 bases to trimming and J lost 1 base, with 10 bases between them. From germline, CDR1 is SGHRS and CDR2 YFSETQ. The CDR3 runs to 14 residues. The CDR3 DNA reads as TGCGCCAGCAGCTGGCGGGGTTGGAACACTGAAGCTTTCTTT. Its protein is CASSWRGWNTEAFF. Full variable domain (missing parts from reference TRBV5-1 and TRBJ1-1): KAGVTQTPRYLIKTRGQQVTLSCSPISGHRSVSWYQQTPGQGLQFLFEYFSETQRNKGNFPGRFSGRQFSNSRSEMNVSTLELGDSALYLCASSWRGWNTEAFFGQGTRLTVV.

V usage is TRBV5-6 and J usage is TRBJ2-1; the D is unclear. This CDR3 is 11 amino acids long. Trimming took off 1 base at V and 13 bases at J, with 9 bases between the two ends. Germline-derived CDR1 and CDR2 are SGHDT and YYEEEE. CDR3 in amino acids: CASSLKGLQFF. DNA of the CDR3: TGTGCCAGCAGCTTGAAAGGGCTTCAGTTCTTC.

The gene calls are TRBV13 and TRBJ1-2; 7 bases fit TRBD1. Germline V gives CDR1 PRHDT, CDR2 FYEKMQ (reference sequence). With 5 bases clipped from V and 1 base from J, the junction kept 1 base outside the gene matches. CDR3 length: 13 amino acids. CDR3 protein: CASSDRVNYGYTF. The CDR3 region has the DNA TGTGCCAGCAGCGACAGGGTTAACTATGGCTACACCTTC.

V and J are TRBV5-6 and TRBJ1-1; TRBD1 is a possible D gene (6 bases). V lost 3 bases to trimming and J lost 8 bases, with 17 bases between them. The CDR3 has 14 amino acids. In germline, CDR1 is SGHDT, CDR2 YYEEEE. The CDR3 DNA follows: TGTGCCAGCAGCTCGAAGGGACACCTTATAGAAGCTTTCTTT. This sequence encodes CASSSKGHLIEAFF.

The chain combines TRBV7-3 with TRBJ2-1, with D perhaps being TRBD1 or TRBD2 (5 bases each). The CDR3 is 13 residues long. The V gene lost 6 bases and the J gene lost 8 bases, with 14 bases spanning the gap. Per the germline V gene, CDR1 is SGHTA and CDR2 is FQGTGA. The CDR3 reads CASRLDSNHEQFF. The CDR3 bases are TGTGCCAGCAGACTAGACAGCAACCATGAGCAGTTCTTC. Full variable domain (missing parts from reference TRBV7-3 and TRBJ2-1): GAGVSQTPSNKVTEKGKYVELRCDPISGHTALYWYRQSLGQGPEFLIYFQGTGAADDSGLPNDRFFAVRPEGSVSTLKIQRTERGDSAVYLCASRLDSNHEQFFGPGTRLTVL.

CDR3 loop: CASSQHDRAQIYGYTF. As DNA, the CDR3 is TGTGCCAGCAGCCAACACGACAGGGCCCAAATCTATGGCTACACCTTC. V is TRBV3-1 (or the pseudogene TRBV3-2) and J is TRBJ1-2, with TRBD1 matching 7 bases. This CDR3 region has 16 residues. Per germline, CDR1 LGHDT and CDR2 YNNKEL (reference sequence). The J segment lost 4 bases and the V segment lost 2 bases, leaving 10 bases of the junction unmatched.

Concerning this clone: Germline and junction disagree at one end, which may indicate a read error. The chain uses TRBV5-4 and TRBJ2-2; 14 bases match TRBD2. Germline assignment: CDR1 SGHNT and CDR2 YYREEE (reference sequence). This CDR3 region has 18 residues. Here the CDR3 DNA reads TGTGCCAGCAGCTTGGCGGGACTAGCGGGGGTTGGTTCCGGCGAGCTGTTTTTT. Protein product: CASSLAGLAGVGSGELFF.

On this clone: At one boundary the junction diverges from the germline segment, which might be a read error. The J gene is TRBJ2-2, the V gene TRBV5-1, with 9 positions matching TRBD1. CDR1 is SGHRS, CDR2 YFSETQ, per germline. This CDR3 spans 15 amino acids. CDR3 region: CASKSGTGNPGELFF. In DNA form, the CDR3 reads TGCGCCAGCAAGAGCGGGACAGGGAACCCCGGGGAGCTGTTTTTT.

V usage is TRBV28 and J usage is TRBJ2-7; 11 bases fit TRBD1. Per the germline V gene, CDR1 is MDHEN and CDR2 is SYDVKM. Germline trimming cut 2 bases from V and 9 bases from J; bases unmatched to any gene: 18. This CDR3 spans 18 amino acids. The CDR3 loop is CASSLILGQGAIYDGQYF. The CDR3 nucleotides read TGTGCCAGCAGTTTAATTCTCGGACAGGGGGCTATCTACGACGGGCAGTACTTC.

The chain carries TRBV2 and TRBJ1-5, with 8 bases identical to TRBD1. Germline assignment: CDR1 SNHLY and CDR2 FYNNEI. V was clipped by 7 bases and J by 1 base; unmatched bases: 3. The CDR3 totals 14 residues. CDR3 in amino acids: CASKDRASNQPQHF. The CDR3 DNA sequence: TGTGCCAGCAAGGACAGGGCAAGCAATCAGCCCCAGCATTTT.

The chain links TRBV12-3 or TRBV12-4 to TRBJ1-2; D gene uncertain. Trimming removed 6 bases at V and 8 bases at J, with 7 bases between. The CDR3 is 10 amino acids. The CDR3 sequence is CASSGSGYTF. The CDR3 DNA follows: TGTGCCAGCAGCGGTTCCGGCTACACCTTC.

V and J are TRBV20-1 and TRBJ2-7; D remains unclear. From germline, CDR1 is DFQATT and CDR2 SNEGSKA (reference sequence). Trimming left V 6 bases short and J 5 bases short, with 11 bases between. This CDR3 region has 11 residues. CDR3 in amino acids: CSASSPNEQYF. The CDR3 nucleotides read TGCAGTGCCTCGTCTCCGAACGAGCAGTACTTC.

This clone was observed a few times. The V and J genes are TRBV19 and TRBJ1-2; D ambiguous. Per germline, CDR1 LNHDA and CDR2 SQIVND (reference sequence). This CDR3 has 11 amino acids. V dropped 5 bases and J dropped 4 bases, with 5 bases sitting between them. CDR3 residues: CASSLSYGYTF. The DNA of the CDR3 is TGTGCCAGTAGTCTCAGCTATGGCTACACCTTC.

V and J are TRBV7-3 and TRBJ2-2; D perhaps matches TRBD2 (6 bases). Per germline, CDR1 SGHTA and CDR2 FQGTGA. Trimming took 11 bases from V and 1 from J, leaving 20 bases between them. CDR3 length: 16 amino acids. In DNA, the CDR3 is TGTGCCTCCGCCCGCGGAGGGACGCGGAACACCGGGGAGCTGTTTTTT. Translating it yields CASARGGTRNTGELFF.

The chain joins TRBV11-1 to TRBJ1-6; 10 bases fit TRBD1. The germline gives CDR1 SGHAT, CDR2 FQDESV (reference sequence). The length of the CDR3 is 16 residues. The V segment lost 5 bases and the J segment 7 bases; nucleotides outside the gene matches: 8. This CDR3 reads CASSQWTGGNNSPLHF. CDR3 in DNA: TGTGCCAGCAGCCAGTGGACAGGGGGTAACAATTCACCCCTCCACTTT.

The chain has TRBV19 and TRBJ1-4; 8 positions match TRBD1. Unmatched junction bases numbered 4, after V lost 3 bases and J lost 7 bases. This CDR3 is 14 amino acids long. The V gene's germline CDR1 is LNHDA and CDR2 SQIVND (reference sequence). CDR3 amino acids: CASSIQGTGEKLFF. DNA of the CDR3: TGTGCCAGTAGTATCCAGGGGACAGGTGAAAAACTGTTTTTT.

This clone has only one observation. The chain uses TRBV6-5 and TRBJ1-2; D not resolved. CDR3 size: 12 residues. Between the trimmed V and J ends, which lost 10 bases and 8 bases, there was a span of 17 bases. Germline V gene lookup returns CDR1 MNHEY and CDR2 SVGAGI. In nucleotides, the CDR3 is TGTGCCACCGCCCAGGAGGCAAGGGGCTACACCTTC. The encoded protein is CATAQEARGYTF.

This rearrangement joins TRBV19 to TRBJ1-5; TRBD1 matches 11 bases. J was trimmed by 3 bases and V by 10 bases; bases with no gene match: 8. Germline values: CDR1 LNHDA, CDR2 SQIVND (reference sequence). This CDR3 contains 15 residues. In nucleotides, the CDR3 is TGTGCCACCTCGGGACAGGGGGGCACCAATCAGCCCCAGCATTTT. It is translated as CATSGQGGTNQPQHF.

The chain links TRBV6-1 to TRBJ2-6; D possibly corresponds to TRBD1 (6 bases). The CDR3 is made up of 15 amino acids. Germline V gene lookup returns CDR1 MNHNS and CDR2 SASEGT. The ends were cut back, 3 bases at V and 2 bases at J, with 8 bases in the middle. CDR3 DNA: TGTGCCAGCAGTGACCAGGGGACTGGGGCCAACGTCCTGACTTTC. It yields the protein CASSDQGTGANVLTF.

The sample holds a few counts of this clone. The rearrangement joins TRBV2 to TRBJ2-1; 7 nucleotides align to TRBD2. Germline assignment: CDR1 SNHLY and CDR2 FYNNEI. The CDR3 is 15 residues long. Trimming removed 7 bases from V and 4 bases from J; junction bases left unmatched: 10. Here the CDR3 DNA reads TGTGCCAGCACCCTACTAGCGAGAAGTTACAATGAGCAGTTCTTC. Residues: CASTLLARSYNEQFF.

The V call is TRBV24-1, the J call TRBJ1-2; D is unresolved. Germline V gene lookup returns CDR1 KGHDR and CDR2 SFDVKD. V was clipped by 3 bases and J by 1 base, with 8 bases between them. The CDR3 sequence is 14 residues long. For the CDR3, the DNA is TGTGCCACCAGTGATCACAGCATTAACTATGGCTACACCTTC. Translating it yields CATSDHSINYGYTF.

This chain connects TRBV6-1 to TRBJ2-1; TRBD1 matches 8 bases. The CDR3 covers 17 residues. Germline V gene data show CDR1 as MNHNS and CDR2 as SASEGT. Trimming removed 0 bases from V and 7 bases from J; junction bases left unmatched: 11. As DNA, the CDR3 is TGTGCCAGCAGTGAAGCGCAGGGGGCAACTACTAGAAATGAGCAGTTCTTC. It codes for CASSEAQGATTRNEQFF.

The J gene is TRBJ2-6, the V gene TRBV11-3, with unresolved D. The CDR3 has 14 amino acids. V lost 5 bases and J lost 1, with 6 bases in between. Per germline, CDR1 SGHNT and CDR2 YENEEA. CDR3 coding DNA: TGTGCCAGCAGCCCCTCATCTGGGGCCAACGTCCTGACTTTC. Translating gives CASSPSSGANVLTF.

The V call is TRBV7-3, the J call TRBJ1-1, with D perhaps TRBD1 (5 bases). V dropped 6 bases and J dropped 3 bases, with 11 bases sitting between them. There are 13 residues in the CDR3. Germline V gene lookup returns CDR1 SGHTA and CDR2 FQGTGA. CDR3 bases: TGTGCCAGCAGTGGGGGAGGGGACACTGAAGCTTTCTTT. Amino acids: CASSGGGDTEAFF.